Presented here are 29 T cell receptor beta chains from one specimen sequenced in a study of post-analysis software for immune sequencing data. Study-level points and caveats: Roughly 5 TRBV segments occurring more often in patients than controls included TRBV5-6, TRBV5-1 and TRBV20-1.

Built from TCR beta cDNA, the libraries had unique molecular identifiers in them. TCRdb re-analysed the PCR reads in MiXCR, keeping a single row per CDR3 protein. In the table there are hundreds of thousands of distinct CDR3 sequences, 55% to 60% of which are singletons. No antigen has been assigned to these receptors. Sequencing input: blood. These receptors all stem from a girl aged 2 to 10 with multiple sclerosis.

This clonotype was seen once. The rearrangement links TRBV12-3 or TRBV12-4 to TRBJ2-7; 10 bases are a match to TRBD2. The CDR3 runs to 16 residues. V shed 5 bases and J 2 bases; nucleotides not matched to a gene: 9. CDR3 loop: CASSLFGTSETYEQYF. The CDR3 DNA reads as TGTGCCAGCAGTCTCTTCGGGACTAGCGAAACCTACGAGCAGTACTTC.

The V and J genes are TRBV5-8 and TRBJ2-7; the D gene is possibly TRBD1 (5 bases). Germline-derived CDR1 and CDR2 are SGHTS and YDEGEE. There are 14 residues in the CDR3. Trimming removed 0 bases from V and 6 bases from J, with 13 bases in between. Written as DNA, the CDR3 is TGTGCCAGCAGCTTGGGGTTTCAGGGCGGCGAGCAGTACTTC. Translating it yields CASSLGFQGGEQYF.

The chain has TRBV29-1 and TRBJ2-3; 7 bases fit TRBD1. The CDR3 totals 12 residues. Germline lookup yields CDR1 SQVTM and CDR2 ANQGSEA. J gave up 4 bases and V 5 bases, and 3 bases lay outside the gene matches. CDR3 in amino acids: CSVYRGPDTQYF. The CDR3 region has the DNA TGCAGCGTTTACAGGGGCCCAGATACGCAGTATTTT.

The J gene is TRBJ2-7, the V gene TRBV29-1; 8 bases match TRBD1. TRBJ2-5 matches the DNA end more closely, so the J call is doubtful. The CDR3 is made up of 15 amino acids. Germline V CDR1 and CDR2: SQVTM, ANQGSEA. The CDR3 DNA sequence: TGCAGCTCTTCAGGTGCAGGGGGCGCTGGAGGGACCCAGTACTTC. Translated: CSSSGAGGAGGTQYF.

The gene calls are TRBV7-9 and TRBJ2-3; the D is unclear. Trimming cost V 8 bases and J 2 bases, with 14 bases left between them. The CDR3 covers 14 residues. Germline loops: CDR1 SEHNR, CDR2 FQNEAQ (reference sequence). This CDR3 is CASVKDGVTDTQYF. The DNA of the CDR3 is TGTGCCAGCGTCAAGGACGGAGTCACAGATACGCAGTATTTT.

V usage is TRBV12-3 or TRBV12-4 and J usage is TRBJ1-1, with a weak D call TRBD1 (6 bases). This CDR3 contains 15 residues. V gave up 0 bases and J gave up 1 base, with 9 bases separating them. Here the CDR3 reads CASSLAPTGNTEAFF. CDR3 coding DNA: TGTGCCAGCAGTTTAGCCCCGACAGGGAACACTGAAGCTTTCTTT.

V and J are TRBV2 and TRBJ1-2; tentative D call: TRBD1 (5 bases). Per the germline V gene, CDR1 is SNHLY and CDR2 is FYNNEI. V lost 6 bases and J lost 3, with 11 bases in between. This CDR3 spans 13 amino acids. The CDR3 nucleotides read TGTGCCAGCAGGGAAACGACAGACTATGGCTACACCTTC. Translation: CASRETTDYGYTF.

CDR3 sequence: CASSPRGPFFNEQFF. As DNA, the CDR3 is TGCGCCAGCAGCCCCAGGGGGCCCTTTTTCAATGAGCAGTTCTTC. The chain recombines TRBV5-1 with TRBJ2-1; 8 bases are shared with TRBD1. The V gene end was trimmed by 4 bases and the J gene end by 6 bases; junction bases not matched to a gene: 9. The germline gives CDR1 SGHRS, CDR2 YFSETQ. The CDR3 has 15 residues.

The genes are TRBV10-3 and TRBJ1-2; D gene uncertain. Looked up from germline, CDR1 is ENHRY and CDR2 is SYGVKD. The germline V and J ends were trimmed by 4 bases and 4 bases, with 7 bases remaining between them. This CDR3 spans 12 amino acids. CDR3 nucleotide sequence: TGTGCCATCAGTGCGGGTATCTATGGCTACACCTTC. Translation gives CAISAGIYGYTF.

The V and J genes are TRBV11-1 and TRBJ1-1, with D possibly matching TRBD1 (5 bases). The germline gives CDR1 SGHAT, CDR2 FQDESV (reference sequence). This CDR3 spans 11 amino acids. Between the trimmed V and J ends, which lost 3 bases and 10 bases, there was a span of 9 bases. CDR3 in amino acids: CASSFSGGAFF. The CDR3, as DNA: TGTGCCAGCAGCTTCAGTGGGGGAGCTTTCTTT.

The chain joins TRBV3-1 to TRBJ1-2; possibly TRBD1 for D (6 bases). Germline lookup yields CDR1 LGHDT and CDR2 YNNKEL (reference sequence). Trimming shortened V by 1 base and J by 6 bases, and 12 bases separated the two germline ends. The CDR3 is 14 amino acids. Here the CDR3 reads CASSQGSGVDGYTF. In DNA form, the CDR3 reads TGTGCCAGCAGCCAAGGTTCAGGGGTGGATGGCTACACCTTC.

The chain joins TRBV20-1 to TRBJ2-1, with a weak D call TRBD1 (5 bases). CDR3 length: 13 residues. From germline, CDR1 is DFQATT and CDR2 SNEGSKA (reference sequence). Trimming shortened V by 0 bases and J by 14 bases, and 17 bases separated the two germline ends. CDR3 coding DNA: TGCAGTGCTAGAGAGAGAGTTCAGGGTGCGGAGTTCTTC. Translating it yields CSARERVQGAEFF.

This clonotype was detected only once. The gene calls are TRBV20-1 and TRBJ2-7; the D is unclear. The J call is uncertain, as TRBJ2-5 better fits the DNA end. Germline V CDR1 and CDR2: DFQATT, SNEGSKA (reference sequence). The CDR3 extends over 10 amino acids. CDR3 sequence: CSAAHETQYF. CDR3 coding DNA: TGCAGTGCCGCTCATGAGACCCAGTACTTC.

At least ten counts were recorded for this clonotype. The V call is TRBV6-5, the J call TRBJ2-3; TRBD1 is a possible D gene (6 bases). V was cut by 0 bases and J by 3 bases, with 19 bases left in between. CDR1 and CDR2 from the germline V gene are MNHEY and SVGAGI. The CDR3 has 18 residues. The CDR3 sequence: CASSYSGFGQRRTDTQYF. The CDR3 bases are TGTGCCAGCAGTTACTCGGGATTTGGACAGAGAAGGACAGATACGCAGTATTTT.

This chain uses TRBV29-1 with TRBJ2-3; possibly TRBD2 for D (6 bases). In germline, CDR1 is SQVTM, CDR2 ANQGSEA. The V gene lost 6 bases and the J gene lost 2 bases, with 12 bases spanning the gap. The CDR3 consists of 13 residues. The CDR3 spells CSVVAAFTDTQYF. CDR3 sequence (DNA): TGCAGCGTCGTAGCGGCCTTCACAGATACGCAGTATTTT.

The V gene is TRBV6-6, the J gene TRBJ1-5, with 9 bases identical to TRBD1. Germline values: CDR1 MNHNY, CDR2 SVGAGI (reference sequence). Germline trimming cut 2 bases from V and 7 bases from J; bases unmatched to any gene: 6. The CDR3 is 15 amino acids. CDR3 bases: TGTGCCAGCAGTTACCCAGACAGGGGGAACCAGCCCCAGCATTTT. This translates into CASSYPDRGNQPQHF.

This clonotype was found a few times. The rearrangement links TRBV29-1 to TRBJ2-3; 12 bases line up with TRBD2. The CDR3 spans 15 residues. The germline CDR1 and CDR2 sequences are SQVTM and ANQGSEA. The V gene end was trimmed by 4 bases and the J gene end by 3 bases; junction bases not matched to a gene: 5. CDR3 bases: TGCAGCGTTGGGTCACTAGCGGGAGGTACAGATACGCAGTATTTT. Protein product: CSVGSLAGGTDTQYF.

Note on this clonotype: One end of the junction is discordant with germline, which a read error may explain. The rearrangement uses TRBV29-1 and TRBJ2-5, with D tentatively TRBD2 (5 bases). The CDR3 is 11 residues long. Per germline, CDR1 SQVTM and CDR2 ANQGSEA. The CDR3 region is CSVKERETQYF. Here the CDR3 DNA reads TGCAGCGTTAAAGAGCGGGAGACCCAGTACTTC.

This chain uses TRBV12-3 or TRBV12-4 with TRBJ2-7; D is possibly TRBD1 (6 bases). The J call may not be correct, given that the DNA end is closer to TRBJ2-5. The CDR3 spans 15 residues. CDR3 bases: TGTGCCAGCAGCCCACAACAGGGATCGGTAGGGACCCAGTACTTC. This codes for CASSPQQGSVGTQYF.

V usage is TRBV7-9 and J usage is TRBJ2-3; perhaps TRBD2 as D (5 bases). The CDR3 contains 13 residues. Germline V CDR1 and CDR2: SEHNR, FQNEAQ (reference sequence). The germline V and J ends were trimmed by 2 bases and 5 bases, with 8 bases remaining between them. In nucleotides, the CDR3 is TGTGCCAGCAGCTTATTAGCGAAAGATACGCAGTATTTT. Translation gives CASSLLAKDTQYF.

The V and J genes are TRBV5-1 and TRBJ2-7; D not resolved. The CDR3 contains 14 residues. Germline-derived CDR1 and CDR2 are SGHRS and YFSETQ. V dropped 1 base and J dropped 3 bases, with 11 bases sitting between them. CDR3 sequence (DNA): TGCGCCAGCAGCTTGAAAAAGAGCCACTACGAGCAGTACTTC. It specifies CASSLKKSHYEQYF.

The chain uses TRBV4-1 and TRBJ2-5; maybe TRBD1 (5 bases). V was pared by 4 bases and J by 11 bases, with 20 bases between. Germline V lookup: CDR1 MGHRA, CDR2 YSYEKL. This CDR3 is built from 14 residues. Here the CDR3 reads CASSRTSDPREQYF. The CDR3 DNA reads as TGCGCCAGCAGCCGGACATCCGACCCTAGAGAGCAGTACTTC.

This clonotype was seen once. The V and J genes are TRBV7-9 and TRBJ2-3; no firm D call. Per the germline V gene, CDR1 is SEHNR and CDR2 is FQNEAQ (reference sequence). Deletions cut 5 bases from V and 14 bases from J, with 5 bases between. The CDR3 has 8 amino acids. In DNA, the CDR3 is TGTGCCAGCAGCCTCACGTATTTT. It translates to CASSLTYF.

This clonotype showed up just a few times. The chain links TRBV20-1 to TRBJ2-7; TRBD2 is a possible D gene (6 bases). Trimming cost V 1 base and J 0 bases, with 13 bases left between them. From germline, CDR1 is DFQATT and CDR2 SNEGSKA (reference sequence). The CDR3 contains 15 residues. As DNA, the CDR3 is TGCAGTGCTAGAGGGGGCGCGGGGACCTCCTACGAGCAGTACTTC. This encodes CSARGGAGTSYEQYF.

The CDR3 protein is CASSPNPSLADSSYNEQFF. In DNA form, the CDR3 reads TGTGCCAGCTCACCAAACCCCTCACTAGCTGACAGCTCCTACAATGAGCAGTTCTTC. The rearrangement uses TRBV18 and TRBJ2-1, with D possibly TRBD2 on 6 matching bases. V lost 2 bases, J lost 0 bases, and 20 bases lay in between. CDR3 length: 19 amino acids. Germline values: CDR1 KGHSH, CDR2 LQKENI.

The chain couples TRBV5-1 to TRBJ2-5, with 7 positions matching TRBD2. V dropped 4 bases and J dropped 3; count of bases not matched to a gene: 12. The CDR3 has 16 residues. Germline V gene data show CDR1 as SGHRS and CDR2 as YFSETQ. The CDR3 DNA reads as TGCGCCAGCAGCCCACTCGGCCTAGCGGACAAAGAGACCCAGTACTTC. Protein sequence: CASSPLGLADKETQYF.

The table lists this clonotype with a few counts. The J gene is TRBJ2-1, the V gene TRBV11-2; D remains unclear. Per germline, CDR1 SGHAT and CDR2 FQNNGV. CDR3 length: 11 residues. V lost 0 bases and J 15 bases, leaving 9 bases between the germline ends. CDR3 region: CASSLDSHRFF. In DNA, the CDR3 is TGTGCCAGCAGCTTAGACAGCCACCGGTTCTTC.

This chain connects TRBV15 to TRBJ1-4; D remains unclear. The germline V and J ends were trimmed by 2 bases and 5 bases, with 9 bases remaining between them. The germline gives CDR1 LNHNV, CDR2 YYDKDF (reference sequence). The CDR3 runs 14 residues. The CDR3 region has the DNA TGTGCCACCAGCAGAATAAGTCACAATGAAAAACTGTTTTTT. It is translated as CATSRISHNEKLFF.

This clonotype was counted a few times. This chain joins TRBV2 and TRBJ2-1; possible D gene TRBD2, 5 bases. The ends were cut back, 7 bases at V and 6 bases at J, with 19 bases in the middle. The CDR3 totals 15 residues. In germline, CDR1 is SNHLY, CDR2 FYNNEI. This CDR3 reads CASKGLDLSGNEQFF. The CDR3 bases are TGTGCCAGCAAAGGCCTGGACTTAAGCGGCAATGAGCAGTTCTTC. The variable domain in full, with the rest retrieved from reference TRBV2 and TRBJ2-1, is EPEVTQTPSHQVTQMGQEVILRCVPISNHLYFYWYRQILGQKVEFLVSFYNNEISEKSEIFDDQFSVERPDGSNFTLKIRSTKLEDSAMYFCASKGLDLSGNEQFFGPGTRLTVL.